This T cell receptor (beta chain) derives from a study of identifying expanded T cells in peripheral blood. Study results and caveats: Differentially abundant clones: roughly 1.2 between replicates, 16.4 at two to three weeks, approximately 19 at four.

Healthy donors had no documented immune events, such as infections, while sampled. Details on this clone: The antigen is not known.

CDR3 length equals 14 residues. Germline V gives CDR1 SGHNT, CDR2 YENEEA. Germline trimming cut 1 base from V and 0 bases from J; bases unmatched to any gene: 0. The protocol was immunoSEQ multiplex PCR, while the TCRdb copy is restricted to in-frame clones and leaves out a portion. The table has approximately 57,000 clones, about nine tenths seen once. The V call is TRBV11-3, the J call TRBJ2-7; 7 nucleotides match TRBD2. Sequencing was done on a sample of blood. This receptor was taken from a person between 18 and 69 years old in good health. The CDR3 nucleotides are TGTGCCAGCAGCTTAGGGACTAGCTCCTACGAGCAGTACTTC. Translation gives CASSLGTSSYEQYF.